Reported below is one TCR beta chain. Its antigen remains unidentified. No qualities accompany the bases; no much larger clone lies one base away. Each collaborating institution followed its own protocols to collect whole blood in K2EDTA tubes. For TCRbeta analysis, collaborators shipped samples as frozen whole blood, isolated PBMCs, or DNA extracted from either of those sample types. This sample stems from a study of blood T cell repertoires in COVID-19 (dated by TCRdb to 2019 to 2021). Concerning the study at large: Samples from collaborators originated in the United States, Italy and Spain and spanned both the acute and convalescent phases of COVID-19. Where available, HLA class I and class II types were taken from metadata supplied by the sample provider and were not determined by assay-based typing. A de-identified subject ID, COVID-19 status, age in years and sex were almost always included in the sample metadata. The repertoires were released in a freely available public database intended as a resource for research on the immune response to SARS-CoV-2. Samples were obtained from the ongoing ImmuneRACE study (first 160 participants) and from about 1,300 subjects provided by 6 global collaborators. The prospective study material was composed of cDNA or gDNA derived from T cells, B-cell-depleted T cells, or PBMCs. Deeply sampled blood TCRbeta repertoires from subjects exposed to, actively infected with, or recovered from COVID-19 were included in the dataset.

Broader findings and caveats from the paper: The amount of clinical and demographic metadata varied by source and participant and was provided uncurated.

The V end loses 1 base and the J end loses 0 bases, and a stretch of 7 bases separates them. CDR1 and CDR2 are read off the germline V gene as LGHNA and YSLEER. Its CDR3 holds 15 amino acids, cysteine through phenylalanine. Solely the CDR3 DNA is kept, with 45 bases framed from the first base. TCRbeta CDR3 regions were amplified from genomic DNA using the immunoSEQ Assay, a bias-controlled multiplex PCR. From the authors' description of their analysis: Nucleated cell counts per sample were estimated from amplification of reference gene primers within the assay. To quantify the absolute abundance of each unique TCRbeta CDR3 rearrangement, sequence reads were collapsed and filtered. Productive Simpson clonality was computed per sample as the square root of Simpson's diversity index over productive rearrangements. In TCRdb, the immuneACCESS table is reduced to in-frame sequences with V and J assigned. These tables do not hold every clone; where another copy was compared, an unresolved V gene accounts for under half, and the others remain unexplained. That table furnishes V, J and clone size, whereas the DNA furnished D and trimming. This sample has 75,000 to 80,000 clones in its table, and roughly 88% of those were observed once. Clones ranked in the top ten supply over 35% of the sample.

Rearrangement joined TRBV4-3 to TRBJ1-3, with the D gene uncertain. The receptor was derived from a human donor in a cohort sampled during active COVID-19. Specimen: peripheral blood. The DNA sequence follows: TGCGCCAGCAGCCAAGGAGCGTCCTCTGGAAACACCATATATTTT. Translated, this is CASSQGASSGNTIYF.